One T cell receptor (beta chain) is described in this entry. This record belongs to a study of blood T cell repertoires in COVID-19. In the study overall: T cells, B-cell-depleted T cells, or PBMCs provided the cDNA or gDNA that served as material.

Trimming took 2 bases from V and 0 from J, leaving 13 bases between them. From germline, CDR1 is SGHAT and CDR2 FQNNGV. The CDR3 is 16 residues long. Profiling relied on immunoSEQ multiplex PCR, and the TCRdb table lists in-frame clones only, not all of them. The sample shows about 240,000 clones, more than 85% of them seen only once. Participants spanned ages roughly 18 to 90 years and resided in 20 to 30 US areas. Cohort placement rested on clinical history that participants reported themselves. Two consecutive negative NP/OP PCR tests, clearance, or resolved symptoms defined Cohort 3 recovery. This receptor was taken from a woman in her 30s who had recovered from COVID-19. Sequenced sample: PBMCs or T cells enriched from blood (not recorded which). This chain links TRBV11-2 with TRBJ1-2; D call uncertain. The DNA of the CDR3 is TGTGCCAGCAGCTTAAGCCTCTCTGCTACTAACTATGGCTACACCTTC. Amino acid sequence: CASSLSLSATNYGYTF.